This TCR beta chain was obtained from a study of siplizumab effects on memory and regulatory T cells. Points from the study as a whole: Proliferating Tregs taken from siplizumab cultures were not shown to have a confirmed suppressive function.

This CDR3 contains 14 residues. Trimming removed 3 bases at V and 2 bases at J, with 11 bases between. CDR1 and CDR2 (germline): SGHRS, YFSETQ. In the case of this clone: Its target is unknown.

Roughly 10^5 TCR templates per sample were sequenced. Assay used: immunoSEQ multiplex PCR; TCRdb lists only in-frame clones, some missing. This repertoire shows about 87,000 clones, 87% found once; its top ten account for under 2%. The source material was Tregs sorted from blood. The chain joins TRBV5-1 to TRBJ1-1; D perhaps matches TRBD1 (5 bases). The receptor was isolated from a human donor in good health. As DNA, the CDR3 is TGCGCCAGCAGCTCTACCGGGACCAACACTGAAGCTTTCTTT. As protein: CASSSTGTNTEAFF.